Listed below are T cell receptor beta chains from one sample, sequenced in a study of cytomegalovirus exposure and HLA in healthy donors. Profiling relied on immunoSEQ multiplex PCR, and the TCRdb table lists in-frame clones only, not all of them. The sample holds fewer than 150,000 clones, about four fifths seen once. What was sequenced was PBMCs. The receptors were sampled from a female donor in good health and CMV-seropositive. CDR3s include the opening cysteine and the closing phenylalanine or tryptophan. A row's size may be missing; if present it is once, few, many or a size class.

j_call: TRBJ2-7
v_call: TRBV27
clone_size: .
cdr3_aa: CASSPKRRVGGYEQYF

j_call: TRBJ2-2
v_call: TRBV28
clone_size: .
cdr3_aa: CASRGGVETGELFF

j_call: TRBJ2-6
v_call: TRBV30
clone_size: .
cdr3_aa: CAWDRGSGANVLTF

j_call: TRBJ1-5
v_call: TRBV4-1
clone_size: .
cdr3_aa: CASSQNPPQGLSQPQHF

j_call: TRBJ1-1
v_call: TRBV11-3
clone_size: .
cdr3_aa: CASSSSLGQGVTEAFF

j_call: TRBJ1-5
v_call: TRBV15
clone_size: once
cdr3_aa: CATSRSPTGNQPQHF

j_call: TRBJ1-4
v_call: TRBV30
clone_size: few
cdr3_aa: CAWSGVGEKLFF

j_call: TRBJ2-2
v_call: TRBV7-2
clone_size: few
cdr3_aa: CASSFYRGNTGELFF

j_call: TRBJ1-6
v_call: TRBV27
clone_size: .
cdr3_aa: CASRGTGFSPLHF

j_call: TRBJ1-5
v_call: TRBV28
clone_size: few
cdr3_aa: CASTLRTGTGGSTSNQPQHF

j_call: TRBJ2-7
v_call: TRBV16
clone_size: .
cdr3_aa: CASSQISGQGNSYEQYF

j_call: TRBJ1-2
v_call: TRBV4-1
clone_size: .
cdr3_aa: CASSPSQGSIRYGYTF

j_call: TRBJ1-2
v_call: TRBV6-1
clone_size: .
cdr3_aa: CASSEGGYGYTF

j_call: TRBJ2-7
v_call: TRBV11-2
clone_size: .
cdr3_aa: CASSLYSGTGGGEQYF

j_call: TRBJ2-7
v_call: TRBV10-3
clone_size: .
cdr3_aa: CASSSDSAYEQYF

j_call: TRBJ1-6
v_call: TRBV28
clone_size: .
cdr3_aa: CASSRDRGSPLHF

j_call: TRBJ2-2
v_call: TRBV10-3
clone_size: .
cdr3_aa: CAIESGLVGTGELFF

j_call: .
v_call: TRBV30
clone_size: once
cdr3_aa: CAWSALSYEQYF

j_call: TRBJ2-5
v_call: TRBV9
clone_size: once
cdr3_aa: CASSEQGGLMETQYF

j_call: TRBJ2-6
v_call: TRBV18
clone_size: .
cdr3_aa: CASSPQESVRSGANVLTF

j_call: TRBJ2-5
v_call: TRBV27
clone_size: few
cdr3_aa: CASSWSEGETQYF

j_call: TRBJ1-4
v_call: TRBV6-1
clone_size: .
cdr3_aa: CASSEEGAWEKLFF

j_call: TRBJ2-1
v_call: TRBV29-1
clone_size: .
cdr3_aa: CSVEGTGYIDEQFF

j_call: TRBJ2-2
v_call: TRBV7-7
clone_size: few
cdr3_aa: CASSLESNTGELFF

j_call: TRBJ2-1
v_call: TRBV9
clone_size: .
cdr3_aa: CAIKSRASWGGEQFF

j_call: TRBJ2-7
v_call: TRBV27
clone_size: few
cdr3_aa: CASRQMTGLYEQYF

j_call: TRBJ2-2
v_call: TRBV27
clone_size: .
cdr3_aa: CASSGSWGMAGELFF

j_call: TRBJ1-2
v_call: TRBV19
clone_size: .
cdr3_aa: CASSIDRGYGYTF

j_call: TRBJ1-4
v_call: TRBV6-1
clone_size: .
cdr3_aa: CASSELGGNEKLFF

j_call: TRBJ2-1
v_call: TRBV5-4
clone_size: .
cdr3_aa: CASSPPGLAGVREQFF

j_call: TRBJ2-5
v_call: TRBV2
clone_size: .
cdr3_aa: CASSGNSQETQYF

j_call: TRBJ2-1
v_call: TRBV7-6
clone_size: .
cdr3_aa: CASSSTRGAYNEQFF

j_call: TRBJ1-6
v_call: TRBV2
clone_size: .
cdr3_aa: CASGETGAWSPLHF

j_call: TRBJ2-3
v_call: TRBV5-1
clone_size: .
cdr3_aa: CASMVGAGTDTQYF

j_call: TRBJ2-7
v_call: TRBV10-3
clone_size: .
cdr3_aa: CAISNGQGTGEQYF

j_call: TRBJ1-2
v_call: TRBV6-1
clone_size: .
cdr3_aa: CASSEGQITNYGYTF

j_call: TRBJ1-1
v_call: TRBV9
clone_size: .
cdr3_aa: CASNAPGENTEAFF

j_call: TRBJ2-7
v_call: TRBV27
clone_size: .
cdr3_aa: CATNRAGGYEQYF

j_call: TRBJ2-1
v_call: TRBV11-2
clone_size: .
cdr3_aa: CASSPPFGGDYYNEQFF

j_call: TRBJ1-1
v_call: TRBV7-2
clone_size: .
cdr3_aa: CASSPTGREAFF

j_call: TRBJ1-4
v_call: TRBV30
clone_size: .
cdr3_aa: CAWSVLAAAPFF

j_call: TRBJ2-3
v_call: TRBV7-6
clone_size: .
cdr3_aa: CAAGTTDTQYF

j_call: TRBJ2-5
v_call: TRBV7-2
clone_size: .
cdr3_aa: CASSFRGHVGETQYF

j_call: TRBJ1-2
v_call: TRBV5-1
clone_size: .
cdr3_aa: CASAPTGANYGYTF

j_call: TRBJ1-1
v_call: TRBV27
clone_size: .
cdr3_aa: CASSHDRAPMNTEAFF

j_call: TRBJ1-5
v_call: TRBV6-5
clone_size: .
cdr3_aa: CASSEERSNQPQHF

j_call: TRBJ1-5
v_call: TRBV29-1
clone_size: .
cdr3_aa: CSVGGPNQPQHF

j_call: TRBJ1-5
v_call: TRBV11-2
clone_size: .
cdr3_aa: CASSSGSSGGDQPQHF

j_call: TRBJ1-2
v_call: TRBV30
clone_size: .
cdr3_aa: CAWSGGGNYGYTF

j_call: TRBJ2-5
v_call: TRBV5-1
clone_size: .
cdr3_aa: CASSLTPGQEQETQYF

j_call: TRBJ1-6
v_call: TRBV30
clone_size: .
cdr3_aa: CGSSGQYNSPLHF

j_call: TRBJ2-5
v_call: TRBV4-2
clone_size: once
cdr3_aa: CASSQWVPGDQETQYF

j_call: TRBJ2-1
v_call: TRBV11-1
clone_size: .
cdr3_aa: CASSRGTINEQFF

j_call: TRBJ2-5
v_call: TRBV7-2
clone_size: .
cdr3_aa: CASSSTYTGARETQYF

j_call: TRBJ1-2
v_call: TRBV7-9
clone_size: once
cdr3_aa: CASSSIRDTSF

j_call: TRBJ1-2
v_call: TRBV30
clone_size: .
cdr3_aa: CAWSALGQPLNYGYTF

j_call: TRBJ2-5
v_call: TRBV13
clone_size: .
cdr3_aa: CASSLGGSGVQTQYF

j_call: TRBJ2-3
v_call: TRBV28
clone_size: .
cdr3_aa: CAIRGDTDTQYF

j_call: TRBJ2-1
v_call: TRBV4-1
clone_size: .
cdr3_aa: CASSQDVAFSYNEQFF

j_call: TRBJ1-6
v_call: TRBV14
clone_size: .
cdr3_aa: CASSPLTGSSYNSPLHF